This T cell receptor (beta chain) derives from a study of blood T cell repertoires in COVID-19. Looking at the study overall: PBMCs, B-cell-depleted T cells, or T cells provided the cDNA or gDNA that made up the material.

Original data processing: Reference gene primer amplification yielded estimated nucleated cell counts. Method: immunoSEQ multiplex PCR; TCRdb's copy keeps in-frame clones and lacks some. V and J calls plus clone size are reproduced from that table; the DNA served to infer D and trimming. The repertoire includes about 200,000 clones, more than 75% of them detected once, and roughly 4.2% sits in the top ten. V dropped 1 base and J dropped 8; count of bases not matched to a gene: 0. This CDR3 is built from 12 residues. Germline V gene data show CDR1 as SGHRS and CDR2 as YFSETQ. The chain employs TRBV5-1 and TRBJ1-2; 9 bases map to TRBD1. Sequencing used peripheral blood. The sequence was collected from a man in his forties or fifties with acute or convalescent COVID-19. CDR3 sequence reads: CASSLTGGGYTF. In DNA form, the CDR3 reads TGCGCCAGCAGCTTGACAGGGGGCGGCTACACCTTC.